A single sample is the source of the 5 T cell receptor beta chains below, sequenced in a study of blood T cell repertoires in COVID-19. Generated by immunoSEQ multiplex PCR, the TCRdb table keeps only in-frame clones and is missing some. The repertoire has around 230,000 clones, 80% to 90% of them found once; the top ten carry around 8.7%. The specimen sequenced was peripheral blood. These receptors all stem from a woman aged 50 to 65 with acute or convalescent COVID-19.

This rearrangement joins TRBV12-3 or TRBV12-4 to TRBJ2-1, with a tentative D call TRBD2 (5 bases). The CDR3 is 12 residues long. V was clipped by 6 bases and J by 10 bases, with 13 bases between them. CDR3 DNA: TGTGCCAGCAGCCGACTACAGCGGGAGCAGTTCTTC. This encodes CASSRLQREQFF.

The chain uses TRBV29-1 and TRBJ1-2; D is uncertain. The CDR3 has 13 residues. Trimming shortened V by 6 bases and J by 1 base, and 12 bases separated the two germline ends. Germline V lookup: CDR1 SQVTM, CDR2 ANQGSEA. CDR3: CSVIKTDNYGYTF. The CDR3 nucleotides read TGCAGCGTCATAAAAACAGATAACTATGGCTACACCTTC.

The chain couples TRBV24-1 to TRBJ1-1, with a possible D match to TRBD1 (5 bases). Trimming cost V 1 base and J 1 base, with 15 bases left between them. CDR3 size: 17 residues. Per germline, CDR1 KGHDR and CDR2 SFDVKD. In DNA, the CDR3 is TGTGCCACCAGTGATTTAGACTTAGTAGGGGCGAACACTGAAGCTTTCTTT. Protein product: CATSDLDLVGANTEAFF.

This clone has more than one count but fewer than ten. The chain uses TRBV19 and TRBJ1-4; D ambiguous. There are 14 residues in the CDR3. Germline-derived CDR1 and CDR2 are LNHDA and SQIVND (reference sequence). V was cut by 6 bases and J by 0 bases, with 8 bases left in between. The CDR3 region is CASRRATTNEKLFF. The CDR3 DNA reads TGTGCCAGTAGGAGGGCAACAACTAATGAAAAACTGTTTTTT.

This clone was observed a single time. The V gene is TRBV29-1, the J gene TRBJ1-4; no clear D gene. Germline CDR1 and CDR2: SQVTM and ANQGSEA. This CDR3 region has 12 residues. V was cut by 7 bases and J by 7 bases, with 13 bases left in between. CDR3 protein: CSAQEYGEKLFF. The CDR3 nucleotides are TGCAGCGCCCAAGAGTACGGTGAAAAACTGTTTTTT.